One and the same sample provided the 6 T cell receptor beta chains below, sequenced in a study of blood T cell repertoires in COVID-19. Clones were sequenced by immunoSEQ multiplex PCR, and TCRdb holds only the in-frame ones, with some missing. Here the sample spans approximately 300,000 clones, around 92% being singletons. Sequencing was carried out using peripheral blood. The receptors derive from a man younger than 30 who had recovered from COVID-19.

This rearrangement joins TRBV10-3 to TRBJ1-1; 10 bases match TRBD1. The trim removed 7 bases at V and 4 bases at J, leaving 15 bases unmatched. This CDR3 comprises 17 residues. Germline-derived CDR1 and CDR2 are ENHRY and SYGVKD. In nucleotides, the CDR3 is TGTGCCATCACCCCGGACAGGGGGTCGGGTTTGGCCACTGAAGCTTTCTTT. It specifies CAITPDRGSGLATEAFF.

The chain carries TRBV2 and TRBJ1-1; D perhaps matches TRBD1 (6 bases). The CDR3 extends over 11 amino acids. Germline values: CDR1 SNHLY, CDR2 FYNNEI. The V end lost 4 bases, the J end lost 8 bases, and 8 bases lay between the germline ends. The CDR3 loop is CASSGTVEAFF. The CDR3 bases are TGTGCCAGCAGTGGGACAGTCGAAGCTTTCTTT.

The CDR3 nucleotides read TGCGCCAGCAGCCGACAGACGCGTAATGAAAAACTGTTTTTT. Translating it yields CASSRQTRNEKLFF. The rearrangement joins TRBV4-1 to TRBJ1-4; the D gene is possibly TRBD1 (5 bases). Germline loops: CDR1 MGHRA, CDR2 YSYEKL. The CDR3 is made up of 14 amino acids. V lost 4 bases to trimming and J lost 4 bases, with 10 bases between them.

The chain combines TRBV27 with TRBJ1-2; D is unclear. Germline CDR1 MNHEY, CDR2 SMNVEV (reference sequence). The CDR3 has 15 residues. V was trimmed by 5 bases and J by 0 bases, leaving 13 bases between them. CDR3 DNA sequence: TGTGCCAGCAGTCTCAACCCTAACCCTAACTATGGCTACACCTTC. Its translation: CASSLNPNPNYGYTF.

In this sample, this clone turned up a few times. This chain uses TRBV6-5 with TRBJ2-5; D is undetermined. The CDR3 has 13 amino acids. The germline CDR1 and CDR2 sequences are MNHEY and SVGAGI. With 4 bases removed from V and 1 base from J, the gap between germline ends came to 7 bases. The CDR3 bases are TGTGCCAGCAGTTCCCGTCCCCAAGAGACCCAGTACTTC. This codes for CASSSRPQETQYF.

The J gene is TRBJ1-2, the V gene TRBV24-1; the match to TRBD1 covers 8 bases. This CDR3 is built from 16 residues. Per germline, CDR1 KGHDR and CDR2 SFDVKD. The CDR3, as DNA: TGTGCACTAAGTCGCCCGGGGACAGGAGCTAACTATGGCTACACCTTC. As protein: CALSRPGTGANYGYTF.